A single sample is the source of the 5 T cell receptor beta chains below, sequenced in a study of shared clonotypes between healthy human individuals. The repertoire was sequenced with immunoSEQ multiplex PCR; TCRdb's copy has only in-frame clones and lacks some. The data contain hundreds of thousands of clones, roughly four fifths of them singletons. Sequenced input: PBMCs. The receptors come from a woman aged 40 to 49 in good health. Some clones in this sample may be carry-over from other donors' samples.

This chain connects TRBV19 to TRBJ2-7; TRBD1 aligns across 11 bases. With 3 bases clipped from V and 6 bases from J, the junction kept 7 bases outside the gene matches. CDR1 and CDR2 from the germline V gene are LNHDA and SQIVND (reference sequence). CDR3 length: 15 amino acids. The CDR3 DNA reads TGTGCCAGTAGTATTCGAGGACAGGGGGCGTTCGAGCAGTACTTC. It yields the protein CASSIRGQGAFEQYF.

The V call is TRBV18, the J call TRBJ2-2; 12 bases line up with TRBD1. The J segment lost 4 bases and the V segment lost 3 bases, leaving 6 bases of the junction unmatched. Germline CDR1 is KGHSH and CDR2 is LQKENI. This CDR3 comprises 17 residues. Here the CDR3 DNA reads TGTGCCAGCTCACCTCCCGGGACAGGGGGCTTCACCGGGGAGCTGTTTTTT. Encoded protein: CASSPPGTGGFTGELFF.

The J gene is TRBJ2-5, the V gene TRBV18; 9 bases agree with TRBD2. The CDR3 has 16 residues. Germline CDR1 KGHSH, CDR2 LQKENI. J lost 1 base, V lost 2 bases, and 5 bases had no gene match. This CDR3 reads CASSPSSGSSQETQYF. The CDR3 DNA sequence: TGTGCCAGCTCACCAAGTAGCGGGAGTTCCCAAGAGACCCAGTACTTC.

This clone is deemed medium-sized. The genes are TRBV7-2 and TRBJ2-1; the D is unclear. CDR1 and CDR2 (germline): SGHTA, FQGNSA. The length of the CDR3 is 15 residues. V lost 1 base to trimming and J lost 2 bases, with 9 bases between them. The DNA of the CDR3 is TGTGCCAGCAGCTTAGTTCCAGAGGCCTACAATGAGCAGTTCTTC. As protein: CASSLVPEAYNEQFF.

This clone was recorded a few times. V and J are TRBV15 and TRBJ1-2; D remains ambiguous. The CDR3 loop spans 13 amino acids. Germline CDR1 reads LNHNV; CDR2 reads YYDKDF (reference sequence). Trimming took off 5 bases at V and 1 base at J, with 8 bases between the two ends. The CDR3 is CATSAQSNYGYTF. Written as DNA, the CDR3 is TGTGCCACCAGCGCACAGAGTAACTATGGCTACACCTTC.